This TCR beta chain was identified in a study of blood T cell repertoires in COVID-19. Study-wide context: Spain, Italy and the United States supplied samples that represented acute and convalescent COVID-19. PBMCs, B-cell-depleted T cells, or T cells provided the cDNA or gDNA that made up the material.

The CDR3 sequence is 17 residues long. Germline trimming cut 0 bases from V and 7 bases from J; bases unmatched to any gene: 8. Germline CDR1 and CDR2: LGHDT and YNNKEL (reference sequence). Enrolment of Seattle patients took place during active infection, and they were followed longitudinally. Generated by immunoSEQ multiplex PCR, the TCRdb table keeps only in-frame clones and is missing some. This repertoire shows roughly 250,000 clones, approximately 87% found once; its top ten account for around 12%. The V and J genes are TRBV3-1 (or the pseudogene TRBV3-2) and TRBJ2-7; TRBD2 agrees at 14 bases. The sequenced material came from peripheral blood. The TCR comes from a woman aged 30 to 39 with COVID-19, enrolled during active disease. The CDR3 region has the DNA TGTGCCAGCAGCCAAGAGGGCGGCGGACTAGCGGGGGGAGAGCAGTACTTC. Its translation: CASSQEGGGLAGGEQYF.